These 30 T cell receptor beta chains were sequenced from one sample in a study of blood T cells in healthy people across ages. With a J-beta primer mix and a sample-barcoded 5' primer, a second PCR ran 7 to 11 cycles. MiXCR, run by TCRdb on the 5' RACE reads, gives a single entry per CDR3 protein. The data show fewer than 2,000,000 distinct CDR3 sequences, with 35% to 50% seen just once and about 23% held by the top ten. Material: blood. These receptor sequences come from a human donor in good health.

This rearrangement joins TRBV18 to TRBJ1-4; D is undetermined. Per germline, CDR1 KGHSH and CDR2 LQKENI. Deletions cut 2 bases from V and 8 bases from J, with 12 bases between. This CDR3 has 14 amino acids. The CDR3 region is CASSPAGEGEKLFF. The CDR3, as DNA: TGTGCCAGCTCACCAGCAGGTGAAGGAGAAAAACTGTTTTTT.

The chain has TRBV15 and TRBJ2-1; D not certain. Germline V gene sequence: CDR1 LNHNV, CDR2 YYDKDF (reference sequence). This CDR3 comprises 11 residues. V gave up 3 bases and J gave up 7 bases, with 4 bases separating them. The CDR3: CATSRFNEQFF. CDR3 bases: TGTGCCACCAGCAGGTTTAATGAGCAGTTCTTC.

This clonotype was detected only a few times. This chain joins TRBV29-1 and TRBJ2-3, with D possibly TRBD2 on 6 matching bases. The CDR3 totals 13 residues. CDR1 and CDR2 from the germline V gene are SQVTM and ANQGSEA. Trimming cost V 7 bases and J 3 bases, with 14 bases left between them. DNA for the CDR3: TGCAGCGGCACGGGAGAGGGGACAGATACGCAGTATTTT. This sequence encodes CSGTGEGTDTQYF.

The rearrangement uses TRBV5-1 and TRBJ2-3; D unresolved. Germline CDR1 and CDR2: SGHRS and YFSETQ. The CDR3 has 17 residues. Trimming took 3 bases from V and 0 from J, leaving 17 bases between them. The CDR3 region has the DNA TGCGCCAGCAGCTCGATGCCAATAGGAACTAGCACAGATACGCAGTATTTT. This gives the protein CASSSMPIGTSTDTQYF.

Regarding this clonotype: At one end, the junction sequence differs from germline, possibly due to a read error. The chain couples TRBV7-9 to TRBJ2-3; 9 nucleotides line up with TRBD2. From germline, CDR1 is SEHNR and CDR2 FQNEAQ (reference sequence). The CDR3 loop spans 14 amino acids. The CDR3 DNA reads TGTGCCAGCACCGAAGCGGGGGGAACAGACACGCAGTATTTT. It yields the protein CASTEAGGTDTQYF.

The chain uses TRBV2 and TRBJ1-1; D remains unclear. Germline V gene data show CDR1 as SNHLY and CDR2 as FYNNEI. CDR3 size: 14 residues. Trimming removed 6 bases from V and 0 bases from J, with 11 bases in between. This CDR3 is CASRVYLLNTEAFF. The CDR3 coding sequence is TGTGCCAGCAGGGTTTATCTTTTGAACACTGAAGCTTTCTTT.

This chain uses TRBV6-5 with TRBJ2-1; 9 nucleotides line up with TRBD2. The CDR3 contains 15 residues. V trimming: 0 bases; J trimming: 9 bases; junction bases outside the gene matches: 6. CDR1 is MNHEY and CDR2 is SVGAGI in the germline V gene. Here the CDR3 DNA reads TGTGCCAGCAGTTACTCTGGGACTAGCTCGGTTGAGCAGTTCTTC. As protein: CASSYSGTSSVEQFF.

This clonotype showed up just a few times. The CDR3, as DNA: TGCGCCAGCAGCCGAGAGACCCCTGGGGTCTACTCTGGGGCCAACGTCCTGACTTTC. Protein product: CASSRETPGVYSGANVLTF. The rearrangement links TRBV5-1 to TRBJ2-6; D ambiguous. The CDR3 totals 19 residues. Between the trimmed V and J ends, which lost 4 bases and 0 bases, there was a span of 20 bases. CDR1 SGHRS and CDR2 YFSETQ come from the germline V gene.

The rearrangement uses TRBV12-3 or TRBV12-4 and TRBJ2-5; a weak D match, TRBD1 (5 bases). The length of the CDR3 is 14 residues. V was pared by 5 bases and J by 4 bases, with 14 bases between. The CDR3 DNA reads as TGTGCCAGCAGTCAACGACAGAAAAGAGAGACCCAGTACTTC. Protein sequence: CASSQRQKRETQYF.

This chain uses TRBV20-1 with TRBJ1-1, with a tentative D call TRBD1 (5 bases). With 8 bases removed from V and 1 base from J, the gap between germline ends came to 11 bases. From germline, CDR1 is DFQATT and CDR2 SNEGSKA (reference sequence). CDR3 length: 12 residues. CDR3 sequence (DNA): TGCAGTTTTCGCAGGGAGAACACTGAAGCTTTCTTT. This gives the protein CSFRRENTEAFF.

This sequence joins TRBV29-1 and TRBJ2-3; the D is unclear. V gave up 8 bases and J gave up 4 bases, with 13 bases separating them. The CDR3 is 12 amino acids. Looked up from germline, CDR1 is SQVTM and CDR2 is ANQGSEA. CDR3 bases: TGCAGCCACACAAAGCCTCCAGATACGCAGTATTTT. Its translation: CSHTKPPDTQYF.

The chain joins TRBV7-2 to TRBJ2-3, with 7 bases aligning to TRBD1. Trimming took 5 bases from V and 2 from J; bases not matched to a gene: 10. This CDR3 has 16 residues. Germline CDR1 and CDR2: SGHTA and FQGNSA. In DNA form, the CDR3 reads TGTGCCAGCAGCCCTCTCAGGGGGACGTCCACAGATACGCAGTATTTT. This translates into CASSPLRGTSTDTQYF.

J is TRBJ2-7 and V is TRBV9; 13 nucleotides match TRBD2. The ends lost 2 bases at V and 0 bases at J; junction bases unmatched: 8. Germline lookup yields CDR1 SGDLS and CDR2 YYNGEE. This CDR3 comprises 18 residues. For the CDR3, the DNA is TGTGCCAGCAGCGTCGGACTAGCGGGGGCTTACAGCTCCTACGAGCAGTACTTC. This encodes CASSVGLAGAYSSYEQYF.

Remarks on this clonotype: This may be a read error, as it is one base from a much larger clone. The chain links TRBV6-6 to TRBJ1-6; D call uncertain. Trimming stripped 4 bases from V and 5 bases from J, with 3 bases between. The CDR3 totals 12 residues. Germline V gives CDR1 MNHNY, CDR2 SVGAGI (reference sequence). CDR3 nucleotide sequence: TGTGCCAGCAGTTTACATAATTCACCCCTCCACTTT. It yields the protein CASSLHNSPLHF.

The J gene is TRBJ1-5, the V gene TRBV5-5; tentative D call: TRBD1 (6 bases). Germline V CDR1 and CDR2: SGHKS, YYEKEE (reference sequence). V was shortened by 3 bases and J by 5 bases, with 15 bases between the two germline ends. CDR3 size: 15 residues. The CDR3 loop reads CASSSWGGIDQPQHF. Written as DNA, the CDR3 is TGTGCCAGCAGCTCGTGGGGGGGCATCGATCAGCCCCAGCATTTT.

This chain joins TRBV20-1 and TRBJ2-7, with D tentatively TRBD2 (7 bases). The length of the CDR3 is 14 residues. V dropped 1 base and J dropped 9 bases, with 19 bases sitting between them. Germline CDR1 and CDR2: DFQATT and SNEGSKA (reference sequence). The CDR3 DNA reads TGCAGTGCTAGAGCCGCGGGGGCAGGGGAAGGGCAGTACTTC. Its translation is CSARAAGAGEGQYF.

The chain carries TRBV29-1 and TRBJ2-1; D may correspond to TRBD1 or TRBD2 (7 bases each). Germline loops: CDR1 SQVTM, CDR2 ANQGSEA. The CDR3 runs 18 residues. V dropped 8 bases and J dropped 0 bases, with 26 bases sitting between them. CDR3 sequence (DNA): TGCAGCACGGCACCACTAGCGTTGGGACAGAGCTCCTACAATGAGCAGTTCTTC. It specifies CSTAPLALGQSSYNEQFF.

The gene calls are TRBV7-9 and TRBJ2-3; 7 nucleotides align to TRBD2. The CDR3 has 18 residues. V was clipped by 5 bases and J by 0 bases; unmatched bases: 14. Per germline, CDR1 SEHNR and CDR2 FQNEAQ (reference sequence). CDR3 residues: CASSQLPLARNSTDTQYF. The CDR3 bases are TGTGCCAGCAGCCAACTACCACTAGCGCGGAATAGCACAGATACGCAGTATTTT. The variable domain in full, with the rest retrieved from reference TRBV7-9 and TRBJ2-3, is DTGVSQNPRHKITKRGQNVTFRCDPISEHNRLYWYRQTLGQGPEFLTYFQNEAQLEKSRLLSDRFSAERPKGSFSTLEIQRTEQGDSAMYLCASSQLPLARNSTDTQYFGPGTRLTVL.

This clonotype was seen a few times. The chain combines TRBV5-1 with TRBJ2-3; no clear D. The V end was cut by 2 bases, the J end by 6 bases, with 10 bases between. Germline V gene data show CDR1 as SGHRS and CDR2 as YFSETQ. This CDR3 region has 13 residues. This CDR3 reads CASSFGKSDTQYF. For the CDR3, the DNA is TGCGCCAGCAGCTTTGGCAAATCGGATACGCAGTATTTT.

The chain joins TRBV12-5 to TRBJ2-1; D is possibly TRBD2 (5 bases). V lost 2 bases, J lost 0 bases, and 11 bases lay in between. CDR1 and CDR2 from the germline V gene are LGHNT and FRNRAP. This CDR3 contains 16 residues. CDR3 sequence reads: CASGLRSGVSYNEQFF. The DNA of the CDR3 is TGTGCTAGTGGTTTGAGAAGCGGTGTCTCCTACAATGAGCAGTTCTTC.

Concerning this clonotype: Compared with germline, one end of the junction differs, possibly owing to a read error. V is TRBV6-8 and J is TRBJ1-2; D is perhaps TRBD1 (5 bases). The CDR3 covers 16 residues. The germline gives CDR1 MNHGY, CDR2 SAAAGT. CDR3 in DNA: TGTACCAGCAGTTACTCCAAAGACAGTTTAGACTATGGCTACACCTTC. Translated: CTSSYSKDSLDYGYTF.

The chain employs TRBV24-1 and TRBJ1-4; a weak D match, TRBD1 (6 bases). The CDR3 runs 13 residues. V shed 6 bases and J shed 8 bases, with 12 bases lying between them. Germline V gives CDR1 KGHDR, CDR2 SFDVKD. The CDR3 region is CATSRTGTEKLFF. CDR3 coding DNA: TGTGCCACCAGTCGTACAGGGACCGAAAAACTGTTTTTT.

The V call is TRBV12-3 or TRBV12-4, the J call TRBJ2-3; the D gene is possibly TRBD1 (5 bases). The CDR3 contains 14 residues. Trimming pared 3 bases from V and 14 bases from J, leaving 21 bases between. CDR3 in DNA: TGTGCCAGCAGTTTCTCACCGCAGGGCGGAGACGTGTATTTT. Translated: CASSFSPQGGDVYF.

The V and J genes are TRBV12-3 or TRBV12-4 and TRBJ1-5, with a weak D call TRBD1 (6 bases). Trimming shortened V by 6 bases and J by 6 bases, and 12 bases separated the two germline ends. The CDR3 is 13 amino acids. DNA for the CDR3: TGTGCCAGCAGCGTACAGGGAATTCAGCCCCAGCATTTT. Translation: CASSVQGIQPQHF.

This sequence joins TRBV6-5 and TRBJ2-1; the D gene is possibly TRBD1 (5 bases). Trimming took 6 bases from V and 8 from J, leaving 20 bases between them. This CDR3 is 15 amino acids long. The germline CDR1 and CDR2 sequences are MNHEY and SVGAGI. The CDR3 bases are TGTGCCAGCAGACCAGGGTTTTTTATTTTGGATGAGCAGTTCTTC. Translation gives CASRPGFFILDEQFF.

This chain joins TRBV6-5 and TRBJ1-2, with D maybe TRBD1 (5 bases). CDR3 length equals 13 residues. Germline CDR1 MNHEY, CDR2 SVGAGI. Between the trimmed V and J ends, which lost 11 bases and 3 bases, there was a span of 16 bases. CDR3 bases: TGTGCCGCCTGGGGGGGAGGAGACTATGGCTACACCTTC. This codes for CAAWGGGDYGYTF.

The chain uses TRBV24-1 and TRBJ2-3; 8 bases fit TRBD2. CDR1 and CDR2 from the germline V gene are KGHDR and SFDVKD. Unmatched junction bases numbered 11, after V lost 3 bases and J lost 4 bases. CDR3 length: 17 amino acids. Here the CDR3 reads CATSDPSSGGHADTQYF. CDR3 DNA sequence: TGTGCCACCAGTGATCCCTCAAGCGGGGGTCACGCAGATACGCAGTATTTT.

Written as DNA, the CDR3 is TGCGCCAGCAGCTTGGGGAGTAGCGGGGGGATACAAGAGACCCAGTACTTC. It yields the protein CASSLGSSGGIQETQYF. The gene calls are TRBV5-1 and TRBJ2-5; TRBD2 matches at 10 bases. V trimming: 0 bases; J trimming: 2 bases; junction bases outside the gene matches: 7. This CDR3 has 17 residues. From germline, CDR1 is SGHRS and CDR2 YFSETQ.

The V gene is TRBV20-1, the J gene TRBJ2-4; maybe TRBD2 (6 bases). Per the germline V gene, CDR1 is DFQATT and CDR2 is SNEGSKA (reference sequence). The CDR3 is 12 amino acids. The germline V and J ends were trimmed by 1 base and 9 bases, with 10 bases remaining between them. The CDR3 protein is CSARVGGTIQYF. CDR3 in DNA: TGCAGTGCTAGAGTCGGCGGGACCATTCAGTACTTC.

The chain uses TRBV19 and TRBJ2-7; D gene uncertain. With 1 base removed from V and 2 bases from J, the gap between germline ends came to 9 bases. Germline V lookup: CDR1 LNHDA, CDR2 SQIVND (reference sequence). The CDR3 totals 14 residues. This chain's CDR3 is CASSIAGRTYEQYF. The CDR3 nucleotides read TGTGCCAGTAGTATAGCAGGCAGGACCTACGAGCAGTACTTC. The whole variable domain, remainder taken from reference TRBV19 and TRBJ2-7, is DGGITQSPKYLFRKEGQNVTLSCEQNLNHDAMYWYRQDPGQGLRLIYYSQIVNDFQKGDIAEGYSVSREKKESFPLTVTSAQKNPTAFYLCASSIAGRTYEQYFGPGTRLTVT.